The source of this T cell receptor beta chain is a study of T cells after yellow fever vaccination. The ends were cut back, 3 bases at V and 2 bases at J, with 7 bases in the middle. This CDR3 region has 13 residues. TCRdb re-called the 5' RACE reads with MiXCR, one entry per CDR3 protein. The table has more than 95,000 distinct CDR3 sequences, roughly 9% seen once. The sequenced sample was CD8+ T cells sorted from PBMCs, obtained on the day of the yellow fever booster vaccination. The source of this sequence is a young man who received the YFV17D yellow fever vaccine. J is TRBJ2-5 and V is TRBV12-3 or TRBV12-4, with a tentative D call TRBD2 (5 bases). CDR3 nucleotide sequence: TGTGCCAGCAGTTTTACGGGGCAAGAGACCCAGTACTTC. This translates into CASSFTGQETQYF.